The 21 T cell receptor beta chains reported below all come from one sample, sequenced in a study of shared clonotypes between healthy human individuals (dated by TCRdb to 2019 to 2021). Receptors were amplified or captured by the immunoSEQ multiplex PCR assay. TCRdb retrieved this table from immuneACCESS and kept in-frame rearrangements only. Not all clones are present; in checked studies, unresolved V genes account for under half, and no reason is known for the remainder. The sample table holds 90,000 to 130,000 clones, of which around 65% were seen once. The leading ten clones occupy around 26% of the sample. Sequencing input: memory CD8+ T cells sorted from blood. Per the publication, the cell subset or site label means: CD45RO+ cells pooled with CCR7-negative TemRA cells. These receptors came from a woman aged 25 to 45 in good health.

The rearrangement joins TRBV11-2 to TRBJ2-7; 7 bases are shared with TRBD2. The CDR3 is 16 amino acids. Per the germline V gene, CDR1 is SGHAT and CDR2 is FQNNGV. V gave up 0 bases and J gave up 2 bases; unmatched junction bases: 7. In nucleotides, the CDR3 is TGTGCCAGCAGCTTAGAGTTCGGGACTACTGCCTACGAGCAGTACTTC. Protein: CASSLEFGTTAYEQYF.

Comments on this clone: This sequence may be a read error, since a much larger clone differs from it by one base. The same CDR3 is also encoded by other DNA sequences in this sample. V usage is TRBV9 and J usage is TRBJ2-2; unclear D gene. V was cut by 0 bases and J by 5 bases, with 8 bases left in between. Germline CDR1 and CDR2: SGDLS and YYNGEE. This CDR3 has 14 residues. CDR3 sequence reads: CASSVAWGTGELFF. CDR3 nucleotide sequence: TGTGCCAGCAGCGTAGCTTGGGGAACCGGGGAGCTGTTTTTT. Using reference TRBV9 and TRBJ2-2 for the parts outside the CDR3, the full variable domain is DSGVTQTPKHLITATGQRVTLRCSPRSGDLSVYWYQQSLDQGLQFLIQYYNGEERAKGNILERFSAQQFPDLHSELNLSSLELGDSALYFCASSVAWGTGELFFGEGSRLTVL.

For the CDR3, the DNA is TGTGCCAGCAGGGAAGCGCCCTCCTACGAGCAGTACTTC. Residues: CASREAPSYEQYF. The rearrangement uses TRBV13 and TRBJ2-7; no firm D call. CDR1 is PRHDT and CDR2 is FYEKMQ in the germline V gene (reference sequence). V lost 6 bases to trimming and J lost 0 bases, with 9 bases between them. The CDR3 has 13 residues. Combining the CDR3 with reference TRBV13 and TRBJ2-7 gives the whole variable domain AAGVIQSPRHLIKEKRETATLKCYPIPRHDTVYWYQQGPGQDPQFLISFYEKMQSDKGSIPDRFSAQQFSDYHSELNMSSLELGDSALYFCASREAPSYEQYFGPGTRLTVT.

The rearrangement joins TRBV7-3 to TRBJ2-1; 7 nucleotides align to TRBD2. Germline V gives CDR1 SGHTA, CDR2 FQGTGA. V shed 2 bases, J shed 7 bases, and the junction held 17 bases outside the gene matches. The CDR3 is 18 amino acids. The CDR3 DNA reads TGTGCCAGCAGCTTATTCCACCGGGGCGGGAGTTCGTGGAATGAGCAGTTCTTC. Translating it yields CASSLFHRGGSSWNEQFF. Full variable domain (remainder filled in from reference TRBV7-3 and TRBJ2-1): GAGVSQTPSNKVTEKGKYVELRCDPISGHTALYWYRQSLGQGPEFLIYFQGTGAADDSGLPNDRFFAVRPEGSVSTLKIQRTERGDSAVYLCASSLFHRGGSSWNEQFFGPGTRLTVL.

The chain is built from TRBV9 and TRBJ2-1; 8 nucleotides line up with TRBD2. Looked up from germline, CDR1 is SGDLS and CDR2 is YYNGEE. Unmatched junction bases numbered 7, after V lost 6 bases and J lost 2 bases. The CDR3 has 15 residues. The CDR3 here is CASNPLGRAYNEQFF. CDR3 in DNA: TGTGCCAGCAACCCACTCGGGAGGGCCTACAATGAGCAGTTCTTC.

This clone was picked up a small number of times. CDR3 coding DNA: TGTGCCACCAGCAGAGATAGGGGAATCGGTGAAAAACTGTTTTTT. Translation gives CATSRDRGIGEKLFF. The chain employs TRBV15 and TRBJ1-4, with D possibly matching TRBD1 (5 bases). V was clipped by 0 bases and J by 7 bases, with 12 bases between them. Germline loops: CDR1 LNHNV, CDR2 YYDKDF (reference sequence). This CDR3 comprises 15 residues.

The CDR3 sequence: CASSISQGISAGYTF. The CDR3 coding sequence is TGTGCCAGTAGTATCTCACAGGGGATAAGCGCTGGCTACACCTTC. The chain combines TRBV19 with TRBJ1-2; 7 nucleotides agree with TRBD1. Germline V gene sequence: CDR1 LNHDA, CDR2 SQIVND (reference sequence). With V trimmed by 3 bases and J by 7 bases, 11 bases remained unmatched. The CDR3 runs 15 residues.

The chain has TRBV6-4 and TRBJ2-1; TRBD2 matches at 11 bases. The J segment lost 3 bases and the V segment lost 6 bases, leaving 7 bases of the junction unmatched. The germline V gene encodes CDR1 MRHNA and CDR2 SNTAGT. The CDR3 runs 16 residues. CDR3: CASSPQTSGDYNEQFF. The DNA of the CDR3 is TGTGCCAGCAGCCCTCAGACTAGCGGGGACTACAATGAGCAGTTCTTC.

This clone was counted between two and nine times. The V gene is TRBV28, the J gene TRBJ2-7, with no clear D. The V end lost 0 bases, the J end lost 6 bases, and 12 bases lay between the germline ends. The CDR3 is made up of 14 amino acids. CDR1 and CDR2 (germline): MDHEN, SYDVKM. CDR3 sequence (DNA): TGTGCCAGCAGTTTATGGGCACCCACGCGCGAGCAGTACTTC. Translating gives CASSLWAPTREQYF. Drawing the rest from reference TRBV28 and TRBJ2-7, the complete variable domain is DVKVTQSSRYLVKRTGEKVFLECVQDMDHENMFWYRQDPGLGLRLIYFSYDVKMKEKGDIPEGYSVSREKKERFSLILESASTNQTSMYLCASSLWAPTREQYFGPGTRLTVT.

The V call is TRBV1, the J call TRBJ1-6. TRBV1 is an annotated pseudogene. The CDR3 contains 11 residues. This chain's CDR3 is CTSSQDSPLHF. CDR3 coding DNA: TGCACCAGCAGCCAAGATTCACCCCTCCACTTT.

The V gene is TRBV13, the J gene TRBJ1-3, with D possibly matching TRBD1 (6 bases). The CDR3 runs 16 residues. With 2 bases removed from V and 2 bases from J, the gap between germline ends came to 13 bases. Germline V gene lookup returns CDR1 PRHDT and CDR2 FYEKMQ (reference sequence). CDR3 coding DNA: TGTGCCAGCAGCTTATACCCCGGGGGCGCTGGAAACACCATATATTTT. This sequence encodes CASSLYPGGAGNTIYF.

This chain uses TRBV5-5 with TRBJ2-7; no clear D. The V end was cut by 0 bases, the J end by 2 bases, with 15 bases between. The CDR3 has 16 amino acids. From germline, CDR1 is SGHKS and CDR2 YYEKEE (reference sequence). As DNA, the CDR3 is TGTGCCAGCAGCTTGGGGCCTCCGCAGGCGGCCTACGAGCAGTACTTC. It yields the protein CASSLGPPQAAYEQYF.

This clone was counted at least ten times. The V and J genes are TRBV6-4 and TRBJ2-1, with 9 positions matching TRBD2. The CDR3 covers 14 residues. Germline CDR1 is MRHNA and CDR2 is SNTAGT. Trimming took 2 bases from V and 7 from J; bases not matched to a gene: 3. CDR3 residues: CASSDAGGGNEQFF. DNA for the CDR3: TGTGCCAGCAGTGACGCGGGAGGGGGGAATGAGCAGTTCTTC.

This clone was observed a single time. The V gene is TRBV9, the J gene TRBJ2-1, with D perhaps TRBD2 (5 bases). CDR3 length: 16 amino acids. The ends were cut back, 0 bases at V and 6 bases at J, with 16 bases in the middle. Germline assignment: CDR1 SGDLS and CDR2 YYNGEE. DNA for the CDR3: TGTGCCAGCAGCGTAGCGGGGTGGACCACCGGCAATGAGCAGTTCTTC. It specifies CASSVAGWTTGNEQFF.

The chain has TRBV7-8 and TRBJ2-7; the match to TRBD1 covers 7 bases. Unmatched junction bases numbered 2, after V lost 3 bases and J lost 3 bases. The length of the CDR3 is 13 residues. CDR1 and CDR2 from the germline V gene are SGHVS and FQNEAQ. CDR3 coding DNA: TGTGCCAGCAGCTTCGACAGGGACTACGAGCAGTACTTC. This codes for CASSFDRDYEQYF.

The genes are TRBV4-1 and TRBJ2-1, with 13 positions matching TRBD2. The V gene end was trimmed by 1 base and the J gene end by 7 bases; junction bases not matched to a gene: 13. The CDR3 loop spans 19 amino acids. In germline, CDR1 is MGHRA, CDR2 YSYEKL. The CDR3 here is CASSQVGLAGRVVGNEQFF. The CDR3 region has the DNA TGCGCCAGCAGCCAAGTGGGACTAGCGGGACGGGTTGTGGGGAATGAGCAGTTCTTC.

The chain employs TRBV9 and TRBJ2-7; D is perhaps TRBD1 or TRBD2 (5 bases each). Germline V gives CDR1 SGDLS, CDR2 YYNGEE. V was pared by 6 bases and J by 2 bases, with 15 bases between. The CDR3 has 14 amino acids. CDR3 region: CASTPGTNPYEQYF. The CDR3 region has the DNA TGTGCCAGCACCCCCGGGACCAATCCCTACGAGCAGTACTTC.

The V gene is TRBV15, the J gene TRBJ2-6, with 7 nucleotides matching TRBD1. The CDR3 has 18 amino acids. The germline CDR1 and CDR2 sequences are LNHNV and YYDKDF (reference sequence). V shed 4 bases and J 3 bases; nucleotides not matched to a gene: 12. Here the CDR3 DNA reads TGTGCCACCAGCAACCTCTTGACAGGGCTGGATGGGGCCAACGTCCTGACTTTC. Its translation is CATSNLLTGLDGANVLTF.

Regarding this clone: Given a much more abundant clone one base away, this may be a read error. At the DNA level, this CDR3 is encoded by other sequences in the same sample as well. This rearrangement joins TRBV6-5 to TRBJ1-5, with D perhaps matching TRBD1 (6 bases). There are 13 residues in the CDR3. Trimming left V 2 bases short and J 4 bases short, with 6 bases between. CDR1 is MNHEY and CDR2 is SVGAGI in the germline V gene. CDR3 DNA: TGTGCCAGCAGTTACGACAGGAATCAGCCCCAGCATTTT. It is translated as CASSYDRNQPQHF.

This sequence joins TRBV28 and TRBJ1-1, with a possible D match to TRBD1 (5 bases). The CDR3 covers 15 residues. The V and J ends lost 6 bases and 4 bases respectively, with 18 bases between them. Germline lookup yields CDR1 MDHEN and CDR2 SYDVKM. In DNA form, the CDR3 reads TGTGCCAGCAGGCCCCTCGGGGACTCCGCCACTGAAGCTTTCTTT. It codes for CASRPLGDSATEAFF.

The chain recombines TRBV5-5 with TRBJ2-7; D is undetermined. The CDR3 runs to 13 residues. Per the germline V gene, CDR1 is SGHKS and CDR2 is YYEKEE (reference sequence). V was trimmed by 4 bases and J by 2 bases, leaving 10 bases between them. CDR3 DNA: TGTGCCAGCAGCCTAGGACGGGCCTACGAGCAGTACTTC. Its translation is CASSLGRAYEQYF.